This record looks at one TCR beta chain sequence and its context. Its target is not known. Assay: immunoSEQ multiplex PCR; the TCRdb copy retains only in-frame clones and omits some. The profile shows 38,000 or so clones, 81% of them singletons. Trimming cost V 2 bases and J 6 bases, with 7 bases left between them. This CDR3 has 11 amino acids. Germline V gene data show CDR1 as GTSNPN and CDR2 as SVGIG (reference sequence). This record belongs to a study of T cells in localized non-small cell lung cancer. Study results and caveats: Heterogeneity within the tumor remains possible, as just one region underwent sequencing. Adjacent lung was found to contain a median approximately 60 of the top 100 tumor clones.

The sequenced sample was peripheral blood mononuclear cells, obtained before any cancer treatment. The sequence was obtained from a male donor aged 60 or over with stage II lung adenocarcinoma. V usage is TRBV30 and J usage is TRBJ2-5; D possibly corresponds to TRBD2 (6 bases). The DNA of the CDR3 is TGTGCCTGGAGTCGGGGGAAGACCCAGTACTTC. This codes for CAWSRGKTQYF.